This T cell receptor (beta chain) came from a study of blood T cells in healthy people across ages. Every donor contributed ten milliliters of peripheral blood by blood draw. Alongside a J-beta primer mix, a sample-barcoded 5' primer served in a second PCR lasting about 7 to 12 cycles. Template switching added a 12-random-nucleotide identifier to every cDNA molecule. TCRdb fed the 5' RACE reads into MiXCR, producing one record per CDR3 protein. The sample lists hundreds of thousands of distinct CDR3 sequences, about a fifth occurring once. This clonotype was counted between two and nine times. Between the trimmed V and J ends, which lost 3 bases and 4 bases, there was a span of 11 bases. Germline assignment: CDR1 MGHDK and CDR2 SYGVNS. CDR3 length equals 14 residues.

The TCR originated in a man aged 65 to 85 in good health. The sequencing input was blood. The rearrangement links TRBV25-1 to TRBJ2-3, with D uncertain. The CDR3 protein is CASSDPWGADTQYF. CDR3 nucleotide sequence: TGTGCCAGCAGTGATCCCTGGGGTGCAGATACGCAGTATTTT.